This T cell receptor (beta chain) emerged from a study of T cell repertoires and Cas9 in healthy adults (dated by TCRdb to 2016 to 2019). Background for the entire study: Within the CD4 and CD8 compartments, SpCas9-reactive T cells were assessed for multi-effector potency, cytotoxicity and lineage determination. The study looked at preexisting T cell immunity to the Streptococcus pyogenes Cas9 nuclease (SpCas9), which is used in CRISPR gene editing. Overall study outcomes, separate from this receptor: SpCas9-reactive regulatory T cells were reported to mitigate proliferation and function of SpCas9-reactive effector T cells in vitro.

Healthy humans served as the donors. Comments on this clone: Its target antigen remains unknown. No much larger clone is present one base from it, and per-base qualities are unavailable.

The library was produced with the immunoSEQ multiplex PCR assay. TCRdb carries this immuneACCESS record with in-frame sequences only. Its versions omit some clonotypes, under half of them owing to an unresolved V gene in the studies checked, with the rest unexplained. A total of around 25,000 clones appear in this sample, 90% of them only once. The ten largest clones capture around 0.71% of the sample. Counted from cysteine to phenylalanine, this CDR3 has 13 amino acids. Left in the record is the CDR3 DNA by itself, 39 bases read in frame from the first base. As encoded in the germline V gene (reference sequence), CDR1 is MNHEY while CDR2 is SMNVEV. V is cut by 2 bases and J by 1 base, and the space between the germline ends is 3 bases.

The chain links TRBV27 with TRBJ1-5, with the D gene not confidently named. Sequencing input: CD4+ effector T cells (CD127+, CD25-, CD137-, CD154-) from PBMCs; culture status not recorded. This TCR came from a human donor in good health. The sequence in DNA is TGTGCCAGCAGTTTAGTCAGCAATCAGCCCCAGCATTTT. Its product reads: CASSLVSNQPQHF.